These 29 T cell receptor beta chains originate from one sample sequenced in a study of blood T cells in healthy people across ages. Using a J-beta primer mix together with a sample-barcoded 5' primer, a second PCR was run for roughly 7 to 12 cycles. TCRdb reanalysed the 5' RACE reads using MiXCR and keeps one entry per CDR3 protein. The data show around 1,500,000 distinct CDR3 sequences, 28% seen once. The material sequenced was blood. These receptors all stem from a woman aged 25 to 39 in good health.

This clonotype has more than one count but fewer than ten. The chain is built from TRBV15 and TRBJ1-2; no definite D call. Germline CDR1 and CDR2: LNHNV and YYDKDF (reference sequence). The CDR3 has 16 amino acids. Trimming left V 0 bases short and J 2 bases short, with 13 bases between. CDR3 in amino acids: CATSRDSTTANYGYTF. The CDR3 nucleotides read TGTGCCACCAGCAGAGATAGTACCACAGCAAACTATGGCTACACCTTC.

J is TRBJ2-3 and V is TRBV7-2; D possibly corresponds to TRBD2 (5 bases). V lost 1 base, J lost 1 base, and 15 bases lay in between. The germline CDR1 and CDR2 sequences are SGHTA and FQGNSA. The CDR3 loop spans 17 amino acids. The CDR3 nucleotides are TGTGCCAGCAGCTTAGTCGGGGTGTCGAAAGGCACAGATACGCAGTATTTT. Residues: CASSLVGVSKGTDTQYF.

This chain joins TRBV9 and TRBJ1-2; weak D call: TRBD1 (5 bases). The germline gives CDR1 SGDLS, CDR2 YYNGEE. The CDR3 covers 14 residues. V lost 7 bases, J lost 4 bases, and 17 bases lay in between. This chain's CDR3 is CASGAPDGGYGYTF. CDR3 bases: TGTGCCAGCGGAGCACCGGACGGGGGCTATGGCTACACCTTC. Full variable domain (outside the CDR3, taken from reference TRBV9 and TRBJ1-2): DSGVTQTPKHLITATGQRVTLRCSPRSGDLSVYWYQQSLDQGLQFLIQYYNGEERAKGNILERFSAQQFPDLHSELNLSSLELGDSALYFCASGAPDGGYGYTFGSGTRLTVV.

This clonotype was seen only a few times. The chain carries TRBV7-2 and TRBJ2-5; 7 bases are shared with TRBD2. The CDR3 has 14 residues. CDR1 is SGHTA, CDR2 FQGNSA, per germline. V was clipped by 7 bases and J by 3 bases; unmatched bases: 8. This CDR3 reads CASMKHLAEETQYF. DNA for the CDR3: TGTGCCAGCATGAAACACCTAGCGGAAGAGACCCAGTACTTC.

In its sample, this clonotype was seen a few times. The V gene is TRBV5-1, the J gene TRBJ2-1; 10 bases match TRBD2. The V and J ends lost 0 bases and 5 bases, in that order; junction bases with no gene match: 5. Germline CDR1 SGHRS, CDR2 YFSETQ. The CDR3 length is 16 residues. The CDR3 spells CASSLVRTSGHNEQFF. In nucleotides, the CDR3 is TGCGCCAGCAGCTTGGTTAGGACTAGCGGCCACAATGAGCAGTTCTTC.

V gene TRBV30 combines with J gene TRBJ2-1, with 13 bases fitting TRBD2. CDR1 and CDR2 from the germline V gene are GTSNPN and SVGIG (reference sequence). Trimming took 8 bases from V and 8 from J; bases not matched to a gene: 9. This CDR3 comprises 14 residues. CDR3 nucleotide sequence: TGTGCCGGAGGACTAGCGGGAGTTTCCGATGAGCAGTTCTTC. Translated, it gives CAGGLAGVSDEQFF. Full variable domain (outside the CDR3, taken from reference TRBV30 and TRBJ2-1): SQTIHQWPATLVQPVGSPLSLECTVEGTSNPNLYWYRQAAGRGLQLLFYSVGIGQISSEVPQNLSASRPQDRQFILSSKKLLLSDSGFYLCAGGLAGVSDEQFFGPGTRLTVL.

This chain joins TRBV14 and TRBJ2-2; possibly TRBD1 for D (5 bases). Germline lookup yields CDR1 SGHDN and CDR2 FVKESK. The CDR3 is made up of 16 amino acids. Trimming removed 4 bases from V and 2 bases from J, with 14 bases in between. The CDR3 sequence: CASSRSDSSNTGELFF. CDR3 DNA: TGTGCCAGCAGCCGATCCGACAGTTCAAACACCGGGGAGCTGTTTTTT.

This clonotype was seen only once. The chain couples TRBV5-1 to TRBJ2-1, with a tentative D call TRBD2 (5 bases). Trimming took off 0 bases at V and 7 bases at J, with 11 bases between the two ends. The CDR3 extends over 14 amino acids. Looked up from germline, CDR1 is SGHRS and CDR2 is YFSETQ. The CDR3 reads CASSLELVRNEQFF. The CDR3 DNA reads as TGCGCCAGCAGCTTGGAACTAGTGAGGAATGAGCAGTTCTTC.

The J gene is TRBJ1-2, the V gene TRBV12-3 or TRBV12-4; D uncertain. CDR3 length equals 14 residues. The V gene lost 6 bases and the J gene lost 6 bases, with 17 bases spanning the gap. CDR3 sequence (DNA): TGTGCCAGCAGCAAGAGAGGGTCTGGGGATGGCTACACCTTC. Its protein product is CASSKRGSGDGYTF.

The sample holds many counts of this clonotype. CDR3 sequence (DNA): TGTGCCACCAGTGCCCACGGAGCCTCGATAGATACGCAGCAGTACTTC. This sequence encodes CATSAHGASIDTQQYF. The gene calls are TRBV24-1 and TRBJ2-7; D remains unclear. Trimming shortened V by 5 bases and J by 8 bases, and 24 bases separated the two germline ends. This CDR3 is 16 amino acids long. Germline V lookup: CDR1 KGHDR, CDR2 SFDVKD.

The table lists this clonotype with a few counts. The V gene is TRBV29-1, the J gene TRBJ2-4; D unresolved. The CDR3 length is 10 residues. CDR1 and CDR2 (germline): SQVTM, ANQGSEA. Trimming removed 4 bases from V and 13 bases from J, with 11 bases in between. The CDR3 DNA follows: TGCAGCGTTGGAGACGTAGAGCAGTACTTC. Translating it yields CSVGDVEQYF.

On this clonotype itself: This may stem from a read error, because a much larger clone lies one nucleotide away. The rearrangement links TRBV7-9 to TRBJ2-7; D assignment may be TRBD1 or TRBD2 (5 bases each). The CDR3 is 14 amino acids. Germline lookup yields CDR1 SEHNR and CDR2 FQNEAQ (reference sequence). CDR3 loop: CASSLLGTAYEQNF. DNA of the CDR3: TGTGCCAGCAGCCTCCTCGGGACCGCCTACGAGCAGAACTTC.

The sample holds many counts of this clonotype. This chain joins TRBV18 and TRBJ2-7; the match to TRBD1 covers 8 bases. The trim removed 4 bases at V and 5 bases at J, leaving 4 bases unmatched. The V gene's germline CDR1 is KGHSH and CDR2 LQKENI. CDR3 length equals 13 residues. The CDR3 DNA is TGTGCCAGCTCACTTTGGACAGGGAACGAGCAGTACTTC. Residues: CASSLWTGNEQYF.

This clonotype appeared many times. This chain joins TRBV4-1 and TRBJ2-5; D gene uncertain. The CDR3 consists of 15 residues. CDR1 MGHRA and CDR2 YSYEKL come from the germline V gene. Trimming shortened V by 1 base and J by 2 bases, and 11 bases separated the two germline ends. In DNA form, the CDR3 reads TGCGCCAGCAGCCAAGGAGGCAGAGGACAAGAGACCCAGTACTTC. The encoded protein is CASSQGGRGQETQYF.

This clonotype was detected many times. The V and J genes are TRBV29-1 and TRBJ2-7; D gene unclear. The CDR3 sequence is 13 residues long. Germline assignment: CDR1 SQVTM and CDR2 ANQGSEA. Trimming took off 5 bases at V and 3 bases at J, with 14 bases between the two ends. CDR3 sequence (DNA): TGCAGCGTTACGATAGGGTTCCTCTACGAGCAGTACTTC. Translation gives CSVTIGFLYEQYF.

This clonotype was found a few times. The CDR3: CASSLWLDRQGGPDTQYF. CDR3 bases: TGTGCCAGCAGTTTATGGTTGGATCGGCAGGGGGGCCCAGATACGCAGTATTTT. The chain is built from TRBV28 and TRBJ2-3; D is possibly TRBD1 (7 bases). CDR1 and CDR2 from the germline V gene are MDHEN and SYDVKM. CDR3 length: 18 residues. Trimming removed 0 bases at V and 4 bases at J, with 20 bases between.

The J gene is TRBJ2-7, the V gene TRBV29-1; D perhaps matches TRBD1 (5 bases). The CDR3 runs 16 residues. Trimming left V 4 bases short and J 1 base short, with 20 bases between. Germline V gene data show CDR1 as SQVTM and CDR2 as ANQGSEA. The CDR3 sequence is CSVGGEGAQGSYEQYF. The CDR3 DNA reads TGCAGCGTTGGAGGCGAAGGGGCCCAAGGGTCCTACGAGCAGTACTTC.

In nucleotides, the CDR3 is TGTGCCAGCAGTCAATCCCCCTACAATGAGCAGTTCTTC. Translating it yields CASSQSPYNEQFF. This chain connects TRBV7-9 to TRBJ2-1; no definite D call. Germline CDR1 is SEHNR and CDR2 is FQNEAQ (reference sequence). This CDR3 has 13 residues. The V end was cut by 6 bases, the J end by 2 bases, with 8 bases between.

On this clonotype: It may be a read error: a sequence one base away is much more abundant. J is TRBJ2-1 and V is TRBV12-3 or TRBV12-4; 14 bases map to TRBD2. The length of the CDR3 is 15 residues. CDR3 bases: TGTGCCACCGGGACTAGCGGGAGCTCCTACAATGACCAGTTCTTC. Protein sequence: CATGTSGSSYNDQFF.

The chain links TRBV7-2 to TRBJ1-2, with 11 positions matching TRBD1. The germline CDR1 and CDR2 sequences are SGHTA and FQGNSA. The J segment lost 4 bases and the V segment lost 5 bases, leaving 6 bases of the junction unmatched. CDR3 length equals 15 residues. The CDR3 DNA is TGTGCCAGCAGCCAGGGACAGGGGGTAATCTATGGCTACACCTTC. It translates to CASSQGQGVIYGYTF.

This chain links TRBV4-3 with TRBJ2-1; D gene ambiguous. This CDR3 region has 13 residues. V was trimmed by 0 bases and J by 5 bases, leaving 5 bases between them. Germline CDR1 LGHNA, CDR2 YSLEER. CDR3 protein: CASSQDLDNEQFF. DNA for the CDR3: TGCGCCAGCAGCCAAGATCTGGACAATGAGCAGTTCTTC.

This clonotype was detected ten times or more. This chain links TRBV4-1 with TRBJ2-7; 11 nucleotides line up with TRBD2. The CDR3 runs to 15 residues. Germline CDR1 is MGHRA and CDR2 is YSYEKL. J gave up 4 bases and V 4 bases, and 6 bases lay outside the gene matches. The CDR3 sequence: CASSLLAGAIYEQYF. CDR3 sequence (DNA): TGCGCCAGCAGCCTACTAGCGGGGGCAATATACGAGCAGTACTTC.

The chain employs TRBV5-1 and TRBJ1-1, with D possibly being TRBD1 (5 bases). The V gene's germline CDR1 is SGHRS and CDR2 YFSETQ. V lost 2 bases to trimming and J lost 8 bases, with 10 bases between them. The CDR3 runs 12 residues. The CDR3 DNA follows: TGCGCCAGCAGCTTCCAGGACAACGAAGCTTTCTTT. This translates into CASSFQDNEAFF.

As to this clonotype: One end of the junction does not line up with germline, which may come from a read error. The CDR3 here is CANSVVGGLGNTDTQYF. In DNA, the CDR3 is TGTGCCAACAGCGTAGTAGGAGGGCTTGGTAACACAGATACGCAGTATTTT. The chain carries TRBV9 and TRBJ2-3; D may be TRBD2 (6 bases). The V gene's germline CDR1 is SGDLS and CDR2 YYNGEE. This CDR3 is built from 17 residues.

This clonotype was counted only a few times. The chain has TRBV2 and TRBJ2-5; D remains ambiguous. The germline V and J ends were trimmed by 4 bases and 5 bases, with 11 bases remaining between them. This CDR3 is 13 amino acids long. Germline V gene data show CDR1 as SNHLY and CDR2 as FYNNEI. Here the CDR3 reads CASSVEWGETQYF. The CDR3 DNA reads TGTGCCAGCAGTGTTGAGTGGGGTGAGACCCAGTACTTC.

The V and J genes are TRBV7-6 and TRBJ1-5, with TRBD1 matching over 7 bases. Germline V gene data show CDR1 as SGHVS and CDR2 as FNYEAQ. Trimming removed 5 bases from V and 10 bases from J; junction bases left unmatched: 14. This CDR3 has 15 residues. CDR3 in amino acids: CASSLTGVEGHPQHF. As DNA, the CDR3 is TGTGCCAGCAGCCTTACAGGGGTCGAGGGGCACCCCCAGCATTTT.

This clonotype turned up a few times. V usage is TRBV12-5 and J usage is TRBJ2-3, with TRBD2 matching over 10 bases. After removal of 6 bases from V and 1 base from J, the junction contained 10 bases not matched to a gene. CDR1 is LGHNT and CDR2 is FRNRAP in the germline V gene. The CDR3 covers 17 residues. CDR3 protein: CASGPPAGGPGTDTQYF. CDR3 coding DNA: TGTGCTAGTGGCCCACCAGCGGGAGGGCCGGGCACAGATACGCAGTATTTT.

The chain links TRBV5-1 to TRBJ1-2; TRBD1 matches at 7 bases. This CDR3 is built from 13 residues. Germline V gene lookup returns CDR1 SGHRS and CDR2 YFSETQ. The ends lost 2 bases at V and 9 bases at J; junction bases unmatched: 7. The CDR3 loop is CASSLGQGDRYTF. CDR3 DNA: TGCGCCAGCAGCTTAGGGCAGGGGGATCGCTACACCTTC. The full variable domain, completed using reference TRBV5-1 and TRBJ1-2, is KAGVTQTPRYLIKTRGQQVTLSCSPISGHRSVSWYQQTPGQGLQFLFEYFSETQRNKGNFPGRFSGRQFSNSRSEMNVSTLELGDSALYLCASSLGQGDRYTFGSGTRLTVV.

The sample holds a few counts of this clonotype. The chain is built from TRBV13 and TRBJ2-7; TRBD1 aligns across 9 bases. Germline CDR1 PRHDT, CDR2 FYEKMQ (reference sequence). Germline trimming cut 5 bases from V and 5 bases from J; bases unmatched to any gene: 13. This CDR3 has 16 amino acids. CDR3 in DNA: TGTGCCAGCAGCCTTGTACTCGGGACAGGGTTTCACGAGCAGTACTTC. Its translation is CASSLVLGTGFHEQYF. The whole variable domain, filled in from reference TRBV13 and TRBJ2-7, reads AAGVIQSPRHLIKEKRETATLKCYPIPRHDTVYWYQQGPGQDPQFLISFYEKMQSDKGSIPDRFSAQQFSDYHSELNMSSLELGDSALYFCASSLVLGTGFHEQYFGPGTRLTVT.